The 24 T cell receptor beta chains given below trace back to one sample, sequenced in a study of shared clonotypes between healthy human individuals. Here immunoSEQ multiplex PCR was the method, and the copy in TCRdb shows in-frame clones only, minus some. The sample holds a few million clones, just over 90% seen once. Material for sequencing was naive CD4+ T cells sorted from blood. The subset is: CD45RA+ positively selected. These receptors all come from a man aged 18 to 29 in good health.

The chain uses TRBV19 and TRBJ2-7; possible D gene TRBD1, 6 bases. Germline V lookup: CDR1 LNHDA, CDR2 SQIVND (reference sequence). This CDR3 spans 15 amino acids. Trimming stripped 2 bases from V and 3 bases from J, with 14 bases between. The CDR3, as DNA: TGTGCCAGTAGTATAACTCGGGACACTCTCTACGAGCAGTACTTC. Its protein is CASSITRDTLYEQYF.

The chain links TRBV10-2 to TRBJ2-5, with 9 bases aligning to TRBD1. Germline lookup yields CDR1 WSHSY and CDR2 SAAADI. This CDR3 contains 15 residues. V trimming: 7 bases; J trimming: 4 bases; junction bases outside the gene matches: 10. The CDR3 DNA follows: TGCGCCAGCACCGGGACAGGGTGGGTGCGAGAGACCCAGTACTTC. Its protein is CASTGTGWVRETQYF.

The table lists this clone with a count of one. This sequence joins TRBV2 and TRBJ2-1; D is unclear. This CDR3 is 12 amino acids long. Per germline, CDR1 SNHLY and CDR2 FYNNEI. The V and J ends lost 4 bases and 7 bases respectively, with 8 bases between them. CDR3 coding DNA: TGTGCCAGCAGTGGAGATCGGAATGAGCAGTTCTTC. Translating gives CASSGDRNEQFF.

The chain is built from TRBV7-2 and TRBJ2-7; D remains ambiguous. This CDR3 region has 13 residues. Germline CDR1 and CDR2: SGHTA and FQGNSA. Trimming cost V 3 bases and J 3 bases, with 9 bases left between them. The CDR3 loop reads CASSFPTNYEQYF. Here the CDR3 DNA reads TGTGCCAGCAGCTTCCCGACCAACTACGAGCAGTACTTC.

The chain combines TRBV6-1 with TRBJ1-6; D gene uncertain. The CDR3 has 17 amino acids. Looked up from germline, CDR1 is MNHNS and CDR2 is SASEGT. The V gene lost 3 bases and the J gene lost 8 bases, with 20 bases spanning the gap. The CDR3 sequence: CASSERELGVWDSPLHF. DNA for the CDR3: TGTGCCAGCAGTGAGAGGGAGCTTGGAGTTTGGGATTCACCCCTCCACTTT.

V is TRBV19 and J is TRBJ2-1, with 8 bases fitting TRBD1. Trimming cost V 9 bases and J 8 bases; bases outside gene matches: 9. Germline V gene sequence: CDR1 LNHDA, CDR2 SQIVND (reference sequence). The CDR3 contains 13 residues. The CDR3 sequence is CASGQGGGDEQFF. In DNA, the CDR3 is TGTGCCAGCGGACAGGGCGGCGGGGATGAGCAGTTCTTC.

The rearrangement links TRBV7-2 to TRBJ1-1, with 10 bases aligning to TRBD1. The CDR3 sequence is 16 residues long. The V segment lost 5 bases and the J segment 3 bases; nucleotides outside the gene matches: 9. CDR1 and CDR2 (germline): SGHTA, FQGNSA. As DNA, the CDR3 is TGTGCCAGCAGCCCCGCCGACAGGGGGCAATACACTGAAGCTTTCTTT. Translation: CASSPADRGQYTEAFF.

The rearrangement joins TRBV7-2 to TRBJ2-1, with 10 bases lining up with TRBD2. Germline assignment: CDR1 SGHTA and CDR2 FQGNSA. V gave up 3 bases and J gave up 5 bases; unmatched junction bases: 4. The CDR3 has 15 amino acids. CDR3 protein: CASSLGLATHNEQFF. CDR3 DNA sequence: TGTGCCAGCAGCTTGGGACTAGCGACCCACAATGAGCAGTTCTTC.

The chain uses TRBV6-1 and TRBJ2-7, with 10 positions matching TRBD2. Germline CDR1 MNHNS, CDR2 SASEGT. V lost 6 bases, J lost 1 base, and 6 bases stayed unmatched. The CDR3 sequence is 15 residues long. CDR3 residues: CASRVLAGDSYEQYF. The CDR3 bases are TGTGCCAGCAGGGTGCTAGCGGGGGATTCCTACGAGCAGTACTTC.

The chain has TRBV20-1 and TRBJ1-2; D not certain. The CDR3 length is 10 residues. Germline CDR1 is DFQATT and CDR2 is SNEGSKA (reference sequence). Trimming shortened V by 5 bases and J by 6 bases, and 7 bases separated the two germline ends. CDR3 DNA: TGCAGTGCTTATTTGGATGGCTACACCTTC. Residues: CSAYLDGYTF.

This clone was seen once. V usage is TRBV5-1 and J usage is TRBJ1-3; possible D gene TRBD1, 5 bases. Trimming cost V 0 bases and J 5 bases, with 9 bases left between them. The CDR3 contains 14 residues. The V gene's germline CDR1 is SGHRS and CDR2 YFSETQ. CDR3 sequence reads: CASSLAQDRNTIYF. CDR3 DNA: TGCGCCAGCAGCTTGGCACAGGATCGAAACACCATATATTTT.

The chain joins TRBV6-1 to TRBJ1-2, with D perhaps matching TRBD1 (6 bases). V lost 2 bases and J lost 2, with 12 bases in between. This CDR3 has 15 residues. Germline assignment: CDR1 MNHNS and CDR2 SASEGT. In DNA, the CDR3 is TGTGCCAGCAGTGAACAGGGGACTTCCAACTATGGCTACACCTTC. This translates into CASSEQGTSNYGYTF.

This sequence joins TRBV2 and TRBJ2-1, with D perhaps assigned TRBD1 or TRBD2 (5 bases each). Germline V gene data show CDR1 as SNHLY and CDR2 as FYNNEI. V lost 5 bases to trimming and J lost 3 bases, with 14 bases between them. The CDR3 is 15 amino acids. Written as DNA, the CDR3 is TGTGCCAGCAGTCTTACCGGGACGTTCTACAATGAGCAGTTCTTC. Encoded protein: CASSLTGTFYNEQFF.

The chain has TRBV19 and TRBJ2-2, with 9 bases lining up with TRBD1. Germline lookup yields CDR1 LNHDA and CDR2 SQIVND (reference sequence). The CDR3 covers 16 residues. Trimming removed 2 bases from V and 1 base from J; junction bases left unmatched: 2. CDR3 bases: TGTGCCAGTAGTATATTGGACAGGGGGAACACCGGGGAGCTGTTTTTT. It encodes CASSILDRGNTGELFF.

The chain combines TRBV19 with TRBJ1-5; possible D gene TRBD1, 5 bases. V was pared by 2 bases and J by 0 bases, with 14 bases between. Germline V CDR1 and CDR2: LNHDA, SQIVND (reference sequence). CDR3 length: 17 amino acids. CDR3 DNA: TGTGCCAGTAGTATATATGCCGGCAGGGATAGCAATCAGCCCCAGCATTTT. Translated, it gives CASSIYAGRDSNQPQHF.

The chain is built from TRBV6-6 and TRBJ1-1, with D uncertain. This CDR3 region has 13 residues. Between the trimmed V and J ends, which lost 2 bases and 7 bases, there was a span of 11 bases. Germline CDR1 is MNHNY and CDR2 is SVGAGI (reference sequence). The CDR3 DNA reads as TGTGCCAGCAGTTACGAAGACCAAGATGAAGCTTTCTTT. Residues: CASSYEDQDEAFF.

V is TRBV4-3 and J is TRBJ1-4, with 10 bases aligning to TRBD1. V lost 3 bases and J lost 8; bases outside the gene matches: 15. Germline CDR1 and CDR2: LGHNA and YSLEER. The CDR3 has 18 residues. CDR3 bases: TGCGCCAGCAGCCAGGCCGGGACAGGGGAAGGCGTACGGGAAAAACTGTTTTTT. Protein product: CASSQAGTGEGVREKLFF.

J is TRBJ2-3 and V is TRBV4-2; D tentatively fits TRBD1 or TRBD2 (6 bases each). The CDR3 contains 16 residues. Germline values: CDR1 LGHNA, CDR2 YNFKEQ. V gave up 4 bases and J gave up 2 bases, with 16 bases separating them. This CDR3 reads CASSLKRGANTDTQYF. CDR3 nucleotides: TGTGCCAGCAGCCTCAAAAGGGGGGCGAACACAGATACGCAGTATTTT.

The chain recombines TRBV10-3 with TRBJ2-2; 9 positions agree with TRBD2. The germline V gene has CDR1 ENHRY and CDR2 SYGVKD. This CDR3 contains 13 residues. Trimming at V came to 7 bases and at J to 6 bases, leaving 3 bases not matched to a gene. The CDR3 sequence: CAIKAGGPGELFF. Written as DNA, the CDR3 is TGTGCCATCAAAGCGGGAGGCCCCGGGGAGCTGTTTTTT.

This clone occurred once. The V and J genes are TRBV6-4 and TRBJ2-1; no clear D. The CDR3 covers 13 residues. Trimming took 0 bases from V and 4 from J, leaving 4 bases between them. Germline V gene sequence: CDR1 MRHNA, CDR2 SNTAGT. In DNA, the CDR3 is TGTGCCAGCAGTGACTCGCTATACAATGAGCAGTTCTTC. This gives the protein CASSDSLYNEQFF.

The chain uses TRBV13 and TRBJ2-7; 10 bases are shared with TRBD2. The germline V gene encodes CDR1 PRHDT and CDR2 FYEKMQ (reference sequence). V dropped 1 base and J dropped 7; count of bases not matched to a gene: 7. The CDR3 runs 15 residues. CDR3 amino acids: CASSLVASGSGEQYF. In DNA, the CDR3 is TGTGCCAGCAGCTTAGTGGCTAGCGGGAGTGGGGAGCAGTACTTC.

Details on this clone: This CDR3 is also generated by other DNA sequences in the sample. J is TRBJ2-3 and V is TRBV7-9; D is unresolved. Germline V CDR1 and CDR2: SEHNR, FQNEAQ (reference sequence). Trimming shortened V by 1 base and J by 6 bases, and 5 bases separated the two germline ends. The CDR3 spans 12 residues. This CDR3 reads CASSLVGDTQYF. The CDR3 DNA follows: TGTGCCAGCAGCTTAGTGGGGGATACGCAGTATTTT.

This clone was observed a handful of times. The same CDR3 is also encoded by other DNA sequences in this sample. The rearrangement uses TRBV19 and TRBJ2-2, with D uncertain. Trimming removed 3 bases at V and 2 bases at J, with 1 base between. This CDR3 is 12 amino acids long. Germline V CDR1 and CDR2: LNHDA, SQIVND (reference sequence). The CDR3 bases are TGTGCCAGTAGTATTAACACCGGGGAGCTGTTTTTT. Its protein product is CASSINTGELFF.

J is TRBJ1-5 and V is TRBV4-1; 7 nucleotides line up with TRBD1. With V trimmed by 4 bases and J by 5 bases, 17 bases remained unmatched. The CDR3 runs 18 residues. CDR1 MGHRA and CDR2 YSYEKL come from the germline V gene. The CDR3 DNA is TGCGCCAGCAGCCGGAGGGCCCTGACAGGGAGATTCGATCAGCCCCAGCATTTT. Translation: CASSRRALTGRFDQPQHF.